This passage covers 32 T cell receptor beta chains from one sample sequenced in a study of T-cell memory formation after mild COVID-19. Using its own MiXCR run on the 5' RACE reads, TCRdb lists one record per CDR3 protein. The profile shows roughly 130,000 distinct CDR3 sequences, over 15% of them singletons. The source material was PBMCs or a T cell subset sorted from them (not recorded which). The receptor source for this set is a man between 18 and 35 years old who had mild COVID-19 (a few samples of this study predate the infection). Cell type and time point are not known.

This clonotype was seen more than once but under ten times. CDR3 residues: CASSLEGKGYETQYF. Written as DNA, the CDR3 is TGTGCCAGCAGCTTGGAAGGAAAGGGGTATGAGACCCAGTACTTC. The chain recombines TRBV5-5 with TRBJ2-5, with D possibly matching TRBD1 (5 bases). V lost 0 bases to trimming and J lost 5 bases, with 14 bases between them. Germline V gives CDR1 SGHKS, CDR2 YYEKEE (reference sequence). The CDR3 runs to 15 residues.

This clonotype was counted a few times. The chain is built from TRBV18 and TRBJ1-6; D not certain. The CDR3 runs to 14 residues. The V and J ends lost 6 bases and 8 bases respectively, with 14 bases between them. Germline V gives CDR1 KGHSH, CDR2 LQKENI. This CDR3 reads CASSPTARDSPLHF. CDR3 nucleotides: TGTGCCAGCTCGCCGACGGCTCGCGATTCACCCCTCCACTTT. Full variable domain (missing parts from reference TRBV18 and TRBJ1-6): NAGVMQNPRHLVRRRGQEARLRCSPMKGHSHVYWYRQLPEEGLKFMVYLQKENIIDESGMPKERFSAEFPKEGPSILRIQQVVRGDSAAYFCASSPTARDSPLHFGNGTRLTVT.

This clonotype came up a few times. The V gene is TRBV2, the J gene TRBJ2-3, with TRBD2 matching over 8 bases. V dropped 8 bases and J dropped 6; count of bases not matched to a gene: 10. Germline values: CDR1 SNHLY, CDR2 FYNNEI. The CDR3 spans 14 residues. The CDR3 DNA sequence: TGTGCCAGCCGTTTAGCGGGGAGGAGGGATACGCAGTATTTT. Its translation is CASRLAGRRDTQYF.

This chain links TRBV6-5 with TRBJ1-2; 10 positions agree with TRBD1. The CDR3 runs to 15 residues. V lost 2 bases to trimming and J lost 4 bases; unmatched junction nucleotides: 4. CDR1 is MNHEY, CDR2 SVGAGI, per germline. DNA for the CDR3: TGTGCCAGCAGTTACCGGACAGGGGGAATCTATGGCTACACCTTC. Translating it yields CASSYRTGGIYGYTF.

The chain couples TRBV5-6 to TRBJ2-7, with 10 bases identical to TRBD1. Germline assignment: CDR1 SGHDT and CDR2 YYEEEE. CDR3 length equals 15 residues. The junction had 8 bases not matched to a gene; V was cut back by 4 bases and J by 4 bases. Here the CDR3 reads CASSPQGQGEYEQYF. CDR3 nucleotide sequence: TGTGCCAGCAGCCCCCAAGGACAGGGGGAGTACGAGCAGTACTTC. The whole variable domain, remainder taken from reference TRBV5-6 and TRBJ2-7, is DAGVTQSPTHLIKTRGQQVTLRCSPKSGHDTVSWYQQALGQGPQFIFQYYEEEERQRGNFPDRFSGHQFPNYSSELNVNALLLGDSALYLCASSPQGQGEYEQYFGPGTRLTVT.

The rearrangement links TRBV6-5 to TRBJ2-1; D is ambiguous. Germline values: CDR1 MNHEY, CDR2 SVGAGI. V was trimmed by 2 bases and J by 10 bases, leaving 9 bases between them. CDR3 size: 12 residues. The CDR3 region has the DNA TGTGCCAGCAGTTACGCCGGGTGGGAGCAGTTCTTC. Protein: CASSYAGWEQFF.

This chain connects TRBV5-1 to TRBJ2-5; TRBD1 agrees at 7 bases. Germline loops: CDR1 SGHRS, CDR2 YFSETQ. The CDR3 sequence is 14 residues long. J lost 3 bases, V lost 4 bases, and 6 bases had no gene match. The CDR3, as DNA: TGCGCCAGCAGCCCGGGGACAGTCGAAGAGACCCAGTACTTC. Its translation: CASSPGTVEETQYF.

In its sample, this clonotype was seen a few times. The chain uses TRBV6-2 or TRBV6-3 and TRBJ2-4; 9 positions agree with TRBD1. Germline values: CDR1 MNHEY, CDR2 SVGEGT. This CDR3 has 12 amino acids. The V and J ends lost 4 bases and 11 bases, in that order; junction bases with no gene match: 3. CDR3 sequence (DNA): TGTGCCAGCAGTTCACAGGGGGCCCTTCAGTACTTC. Protein product: CASSSQGALQYF.

A few counts support this clonotype. This chain uses TRBV4-2 with TRBJ2-3; 8 nucleotides match TRBD2. CDR3 length: 16 amino acids. The J segment lost 5 bases and the V segment lost 1 base, leaving 8 bases of the junction unmatched. Germline V gene sequence: CDR1 LGHNA, CDR2 YNFKEQ. CDR3 protein: CASSQVEQAGGDTQYF. The CDR3 DNA reads TGTGCCAGCAGCCAAGTGGAACAGGCGGGGGGAGATACGCAGTATTTT.

This clonotype was detected a few times. This chain uses TRBV10-3 with TRBJ1-3; D is uncertain. CDR3 length: 15 amino acids. The germline CDR1 and CDR2 sequences are ENHRY and SYGVKD. Between the trimmed V and J ends, which lost 7 bases and 0 bases, there was a span of 13 bases. CDR3: CAINAAVLSGNTIYF. CDR3 in DNA: TGTGCCATCAATGCAGCGGTACTCTCTGGAAACACCATATATTTT.

The chain recombines TRBV5-1 with TRBJ2-2, with D unresolved. Germline-derived CDR1 and CDR2 are SGHRS and YFSETQ. This CDR3 has 14 residues. V shed 6 bases and J shed 1 base, with 10 bases lying between them. The CDR3 DNA follows: TGCGCCAGCATCAAGGACGGGAACACCGGGGAGCTGTTTTTT. Translated, it gives CASIKDGNTGELFF.

V usage is TRBV11-2 and J usage is TRBJ1-1; D unclear. The CDR3 is 13 residues long. With 0 bases removed from V and 8 bases from J, the gap between germline ends came to 10 bases. Germline CDR1 and CDR2: SGHAT and FQNNGV. The CDR3 spells CASSLDRGREAFF. The CDR3 DNA reads TGTGCCAGCAGCTTAGACCGAGGAAGAGAAGCTTTCTTT.

This clonotype occurred a few times. The rearrangement uses TRBV6-5 and TRBJ2-7; 9 bases are shared with TRBD2. V dropped 0 bases and J dropped 7; count of bases not matched to a gene: 7. This CDR3 is built from 15 residues. Germline V gene sequence: CDR1 MNHEY, CDR2 SVGAGI. The CDR3 DNA sequence: TGTGCCAGCAGTTACTCGAGGCTAGCGGGGAGTGAGCAGTACTTC. It is translated as CASSYSRLAGSEQYF.

The gene calls are TRBV5-1 and TRBJ2-7; 10 bases match TRBD1. After removal of 4 bases from V and 0 bases from J, the junction contained 4 bases not matched to a gene. CDR1 and CDR2 from the germline V gene are SGHRS and YFSETQ. The CDR3 loop spans 15 amino acids. The CDR3 nucleotides are TGCGCCAGCAGCGCGGGACAGGGGAACTCCTACGAGCAGTACTTC. It specifies CASSAGQGNSYEQYF.

This clonotype was picked up a small number of times. The gene calls are TRBV5-1 and TRBJ2-3; a weak D match, TRBD2 (5 bases). V was clipped by 2 bases and J by 2 bases, with 18 bases between them. Germline CDR1 is SGHRS and CDR2 is YFSETQ. CDR3 size: 17 residues. The CDR3 nucleotides read TGCGCCAGCAGCTTTTTGGCGGGCACTCTCCCCACAGATACGCAGTATTTT. This encodes CASSFLAGTLPTDTQYF.

This clonotype was seen a few times. This chain joins TRBV4-2 and TRBJ2-7, with 7 bases matching TRBD2. The trim removed 0 bases at V and 0 bases at J, leaving 5 bases unmatched. The CDR3 consists of 16 residues. From germline, CDR1 is LGHNA and CDR2 YNFKEQ. CDR3 amino acids: CASSQDGGDFSYEQYF. The CDR3 nucleotides are TGTGCCAGCAGCCAAGATGGGGGGGACTTCTCCTACGAGCAGTACTTC.

The V and J genes are TRBV5-1 and TRBJ2-1; the match to TRBD2 covers 9 bases. The CDR3 sequence is 16 residues long. V trimming: 0 bases; J trimming: 5 bases; junction bases outside the gene matches: 6. Germline V CDR1 and CDR2: SGHRS, YFSETQ. The CDR3 bases are TGCGCCAGCAGCTTGGCGGCGGGAGGGAACGACAATGAGCAGTTCTTC. Translating gives CASSLAAGGNDNEQFF.

The V call is TRBV7-9, the J call TRBJ1-1; possibly TRBD1 for D (5 bases). V lost 2 bases, J lost 4 bases, and 8 bases lay in between. The CDR3 spans 13 residues. Germline CDR1 and CDR2: SEHNR and FQNEAQ (reference sequence). CDR3: CASSLKGRTEAFF. CDR3 nucleotide sequence: TGTGCCAGCAGCTTAAAGGGGCGCACTGAAGCTTTCTTT.

For the CDR3, the DNA is TGTGCCAGCAGCCGGAATCAGGGGGCTGGGGAGACCCAGTACTTC. Protein sequence: CASSRNQGAGETQYF. The chain is built from TRBV7-2 and TRBJ2-5; 8 bases agree with TRBD1. Germline CDR1 reads SGHTA; CDR2 reads FQGNSA. V lost 5 bases, J lost 5 bases, and 10 bases stayed unmatched. The CDR3 totals 15 residues.

The sample holds a few counts of this clonotype. The chain is built from TRBV6-5 and TRBJ2-7, with 7 bases identical to TRBD2. V was clipped by 2 bases and J by 2 bases; unmatched bases: 6. The CDR3 sequence is 15 residues long. The V gene's germline CDR1 is MNHEY and CDR2 SVGAGI. The CDR3 region is CASSYGAGEPYEQYF. The CDR3, as DNA: TGTGCCAGCAGTTACGGGGCGGGGGAACCCTACGAGCAGTACTTC.

This clonotype turned up a few times. The V and J genes are TRBV2 and TRBJ2-7; tentatively, D is TRBD1 (6 bases). Trimming pared 7 bases from V and 2 bases from J, leaving 15 bases between. CDR3 length equals 14 residues. Germline V gives CDR1 SNHLY, CDR2 FYNNEI. The CDR3, as DNA: TGTGCCAGCAAATCACTACAGGGCACCTACGAGCAGTACTTC. It encodes CASKSLQGTYEQYF.

There are a few counts of this clonotype. This chain links TRBV7-2 with TRBJ2-1, with D tentatively TRBD2 (5 bases). V lost 5 bases to trimming and J lost 8 bases, with 13 bases between them. Germline values: CDR1 SGHTA, CDR2 FQGNSA. The CDR3 totals 13 residues. The CDR3 loop reads CASSPLLGDEQFF. The CDR3 bases are TGTGCCAGCAGCCCACTACTCGGGGATGAGCAGTTCTTC.

This clonotype was seen only a few times. The chain employs TRBV29-1 and TRBJ1-2, with D unclear. V was pared by 5 bases and J by 6 bases, with 10 bases between. Per the germline V gene, CDR1 is SQVTM and CDR2 is ANQGSEA. The CDR3 is made up of 11 amino acids. CDR3 amino acids: CSVRPVHGYTF. As DNA, the CDR3 is TGCAGCGTTCGGCCTGTGCATGGCTACACCTTC.

The rearrangement joins TRBV6-2 or TRBV6-3 to TRBJ2-4; 8 bases line up with TRBD2. Germline trimming cut 5 bases from V and 6 bases from J; bases unmatched to any gene: 15. From germline, CDR1 is MNHEY and CDR2 SVGEGT. The CDR3 is made up of 17 amino acids. Here the CDR3 reads CASSPRERGSLGNIQYF. In DNA, the CDR3 is TGTGCCAGCAGTCCCCGAGAGCGGGGGTCACTGGGAAACATTCAGTACTTC.

The V gene is TRBV12-3 or TRBV12-4, the J gene TRBJ1-5; D ambiguous. CDR3 size: 14 residues. The V end was cut by 2 bases, the J end by 5 bases, with 10 bases between. CDR3 DNA: TGTGCCAGCAGTTTATCGTCTTTGGATCAGCCCCAGCATTTT. This codes for CASSLSSLDQPQHF.

The chain carries TRBV10-2 and TRBJ2-6; D remains ambiguous. CDR1 and CDR2 (germline): WSHSY, SAAADI. The CDR3 extends over 11 amino acids. Trimming removed 2 bases at V and 7 bases at J, with 0 bases between. CDR3 protein: CASSEANVLTF. The CDR3, as DNA: TGCGCCAGCAGTGAGGCCAACGTCCTGACTTTC.

This clonotype was counted a few times. This chain uses TRBV20-1 with TRBJ2-7; D gene unclear. Germline values: CDR1 DFQATT, CDR2 SNEGSKA (reference sequence). The CDR3 spans 11 residues. Deletions cut 5 bases from V and 0 bases from J, with 5 bases between. The CDR3 coding sequence is TGCAGTGCTCTTCGCTCCTACGAGCAGTACTTC. It translates to CSALRSYEQYF.

The rearrangement uses TRBV7-2 and TRBJ2-7, with D unresolved. This CDR3 contains 14 residues. Between the trimmed V and J ends, which lost 1 base and 1 base, there was a span of 8 bases. From germline, CDR1 is SGHTA and CDR2 FQGNSA. The CDR3 loop is CASSLGPESYEQYV. CDR3 nucleotides: TGTGCCAGCAGCTTAGGGCCAGAATCCTACGAGCAGTACGTC.

This chain uses TRBV6-2 or TRBV6-3 with TRBJ1-5, with 7 bases identical to TRBD1. The length of the CDR3 is 17 residues. CDR1 and CDR2 from the germline V gene are MNHEY and SVGEGT. After removal of 6 bases from V and 0 bases from J, the junction contained 11 bases not matched to a gene. For the CDR3, the DNA is TGTGCCAGCAGCCGCCCGCTGACAGGGAGTAGCAATCAGCCCCAGCATTTT. Its translation is CASSRPLTGSSNQPQHF.

The chain carries TRBV5-1 and TRBJ2-5; 7 bases line up with TRBD2. The CDR3 runs to 15 residues. With 3 bases clipped from V and 3 bases from J, the junction kept 8 bases outside the gene matches. Germline V lookup: CDR1 SGHRS, CDR2 YFSETQ. CDR3 residues: CASSWEGRGEETQYF. CDR3 bases: TGCGCCAGCAGCTGGGAGGGTCGCGGGGAAGAGACCCAGTACTTC. The full variable domain, rest sourced from reference TRBV5-1 and TRBJ2-5, is KAGVTQTPRYLIKTRGQQVTLSCSPISGHRSVSWYQQTPGQGLQFLFEYFSETQRNKGNFPGRFSGRQFSNSRSEMNVSTLELGDSALYLCASSWEGRGEETQYFGPGTRLLVL.

This clonotype was picked up a small number of times. The chain carries TRBV20-1 and TRBJ1-2; D is uncertain. V lost 3 bases, J lost 4 bases, and 9 bases lay in between. CDR3 length: 12 residues. CDR1 DFQATT and CDR2 SNEGSKA come from the germline V gene (reference sequence). The CDR3, as DNA: TGCAGTGCTAGGTGGCTCCTCTATGGCTACACCTTC. Protein product: CSARWLLYGYTF.

The gene calls are TRBV20-1 and TRBJ2-7; the match to TRBD2 covers 12 bases. V lost 1 base to trimming and J lost 2 bases; unmatched junction nucleotides: 12. In germline, CDR1 is DFQATT, CDR2 SNEGSKA (reference sequence). The length of the CDR3 is 18 residues. CDR3 DNA: TGCAGTGCTAGAGGACCCGGGACTAGCGGGCTCACCACCTACGAGCAGTACTTC. Amino acid sequence: CSARGPGTSGLTTYEQYF.